The entry below gives a single T cell receptor beta chain sequence along with its context. Its antigen is not yet known. No per-base quality is available; no much larger clone lies one base away. The germline V gene yields SGDLS for CDR1 and YYNGEE for CDR2. V is pared back by 3 bases and J by 4 bases, with 22 bases lying between the germline termini. Inclusive of the bounding cysteine and phenylalanine, the CDR3 is 17 residues long. CDR3 DNA only is kept here, 51 bases in frame from base 1. These data belong to a study of blood T cell repertoires in COVID-19 (dated by TCRdb to 2020 to 2021). Turning to the overall study: The collaborator samples originated in the United States, Italy and Spain and spanned the acute and convalescent phases of COVID-19. The prospective study material was composed of cDNA or gDNA derived from T cells, B-cell-depleted T cells, or PBMCs. HLA class I and class II types, where available, came from metadata supplied by the sample provider rather than from assay-based typing. Deeply sampled blood TCRbeta repertoires from subjects exposed to, actively infected with, or recovered from COVID-19 were included in the dataset. The repertoires were released in a freely available public database intended as a resource for research on the immune response to SARS-CoV-2. The samples were drawn from two sources: the first 160 participants of the ongoing ImmuneRACE study, and some 1,300 subjects contributed by 6 global collaborators. Nearly every sample came with metadata listing a de-identified subject ID, COVID-19 status, age in years and sex. The paper's findings and limits, for the study overall: Clinical and demographic metadata were provided uncurated, with the amount varying by source and participant.

The collaborating institutions used their own protocols to collect whole blood in K2EDTA tubes. Collaborator samples were shipped for TCRbeta analysis as frozen whole blood, isolated PBMCs, or DNA extracted from either sample type. The immunoSEQ Assay, a bias-controlled multiplex PCR, was used to amplify TCRbeta CDR3 regions from genomic DNA. The original methods were these. Within the assay, amplification of reference gene primers was used to estimate how many nucleated cells each sample contained. To quantify the absolute abundance of each unique TCRbeta CDR3 rearrangement, sequence reads were collapsed and filtered. For each sample, productive Simpson clonality was calculated by taking the square root of Simpson's diversity index across productive rearrangements. Entries here come from immuneACCESS through TCRdb and include only in-frame sequences with V and J called. Some clones fail to appear in such tables; in the studies checked, an unresolved V gene covers under half of the shortfall, and the cause of the remainder is unknown. The V and J calls and the clone size are those of that table, but D and trimming were determined from the DNA. In all, the sample holds over 150,000 clones, and 65% to 90% of those were seen once. About 13% of the sample comes from the top ten.

This receptor was identified in a human donor in a cohort sampled during active COVID-19. The sample taken for sequencing was peripheral blood. The sequence joins TRBV9 to TRBJ2-5; the D gene is perhaps TRBD2, from 6 matching bases. The CDR3 corresponds to CASSALAGLAKGETQYF. The DNA is as follows: TGTGCCAGCAGCGCCCTGGCCGGCCTAGCGAAGGGAGAGACCCAGTACTTC.